Below are 23 T cell receptor beta chains sequenced from a single sample in a study of T cell repertoires in cytomegalovirus infection. TCRdb re-derived calls from the reads in MiXCR, one entry per CDR3 protein. The profile covers about 500,000 distinct CDR3 sequences, with roughly a third appearing a single time and about a sixth taken by the ten largest. No antigen has been assigned to these receptors. This material consisted of cultured PBMCs, taken from culture after CMV antigen stimulation. These TCRs come from a human donor in good health (CMV status not recorded). Some clones in this sample may be carry-over from other donors' samples.

The rearrangement uses TRBV5-1 and TRBJ1-2, with D possibly matching TRBD1 (5 bases). The CDR3 has 14 residues. The germline V gene encodes CDR1 SGHRS and CDR2 YFSETQ. V was cut by 0 bases and J by 8 bases, with 14 bases left in between. CDR3 loop: CASSLDRPNLGYTF. For the CDR3, the DNA is TGCGCCAGCAGCTTGGACAGGCCCAACCTAGGCTACACCTTC.

The J gene is TRBJ2-1, the V gene TRBV6-8; D not certain. The V gene's germline CDR1 is MNHGY and CDR2 SAAAGT. CDR3 length equals 15 residues. Between the trimmed V and J ends, which lost 2 bases and 0 bases, there was a span of 8 bases. The CDR3 DNA sequence: TGTGCCAGCAGTTACACCGGATTCTCCTACAATGAGCAGTTCTTC. As protein: CASSYTGFSYNEQFF.

The chain has TRBV30 and TRBJ1-4; D is perhaps TRBD1 (6 bases). The CDR3 runs to 14 residues. Trimming removed 2 bases at V and 8 bases at J, with 15 bases between. The germline gives CDR1 GTSNPN, CDR2 SVGIG (reference sequence). The CDR3 DNA follows: TGTGCCTGGAGTACAGACGAAGGGGGGGAAAAACTGTTTTTT. Protein: CAWSTDEGGEKLFF.

In this sample, this clonotype turned up many times. The chain is built from TRBV7-2 and TRBJ2-3; D is unresolved. V lost 5 bases and J lost 5, with 14 bases in between. The CDR3 is made up of 14 amino acids. Germline CDR1 SGHTA, CDR2 FQGNSA. The CDR3 region has the DNA TGTGCCAGCAGCACCCGGAGAGTCGGAGATACGCAGTATTTT. Its protein product is CASSTRRVGDTQYF.

The genes are TRBV7-9 and TRBJ2-4, with 14 bases fitting TRBD2. The germline V gene has CDR1 SEHNR and CDR2 FQNEAQ (reference sequence). Germline trimming cut 1 base from V and 1 base from J; bases unmatched to any gene: 6. The CDR3 loop spans 19 amino acids. CDR3 residues: CASSLGGGLAGVAKNIQYF. The CDR3 DNA is TGTGCCAGCAGCTTAGGGGGGGGACTAGCGGGAGTCGCCAAAAACATTCAGTACTTC.

In DNA form, the CDR3 reads TGTGCCAGCAGCTTAGTTGCGGCGCAGTATTTT. Amino acids: CASSLVAAQYF. This chain connects TRBV7-9 to TRBJ2-3; D remains ambiguous. The CDR3 has 11 amino acids. V shed 1 base and J shed 10 bases, with 6 bases lying between them. The germline V gene has CDR1 SEHNR and CDR2 FQNEAQ (reference sequence).

This chain joins TRBV9 and TRBJ2-1; D remains ambiguous. This CDR3 has 15 amino acids. V was clipped by 0 bases and J by 0 bases, with 7 bases between them. CDR1 is SGDLS, CDR2 YYNGEE, per germline. Here the CDR3 DNA reads TGTGCCAGCAGCGTAGAACCAAGCTCCTACAATGAGCAGTTCTTC. Its translation is CASSVEPSSYNEQFF.

Many counts were recorded for this clonotype. J is TRBJ2-1 and V is TRBV4-1, with TRBD2 matching over 12 bases. Germline lookup yields CDR1 MGHRA and CDR2 YSYEKL. The CDR3 consists of 18 residues. V gave up 1 base and J gave up 7 bases; unmatched junction bases: 11. CDR3 loop: CASSQARSSGRAINEQFF. The CDR3 region has the DNA TGCGCCAGCAGCCAAGCCCGATCTAGCGGGAGGGCCATTAATGAGCAGTTCTTC.

This clonotype was seen only a few times. CDR3 amino acids: CASSLTMGDLAFF. CDR3 sequence (DNA): TGTGCCAGCAGCTTAACGATGGGAGATTTAGCTTTCTTT. The J gene is TRBJ1-1, the V gene TRBV7-6; no clear D. Trimming stripped 2 bases from V and 10 bases from J, with 14 bases between. Germline V gene lookup returns CDR1 SGHVS and CDR2 FNYEAQ. The CDR3 consists of 13 residues.

The chain recombines TRBV28 with TRBJ2-7, with TRBD1 matching 8 bases. Germline V lookup: CDR1 MDHEN, CDR2 SYDVKM. With 5 bases clipped from V and 2 bases from J, the junction kept 8 bases outside the gene matches. The CDR3 has 15 residues. The chain's CDR3 is CASSAHGTGTYEQYV. The DNA of the CDR3 is TGTGCCAGCAGTGCGCACGGGACAGGTACCTACGAGCAGTACGTC.

This chain connects TRBV20-1 to TRBJ1-1; weak D call: TRBD1 (5 bases). CDR1 is DFQATT and CDR2 is SNEGSKA in the germline V gene (reference sequence). V lost 3 bases and J 7 bases, leaving 15 bases between the germline ends. The CDR3 loop spans 13 amino acids. CDR3 protein: CSARSPQADEAFF. CDR3 sequence (DNA): TGCAGTGCTAGGTCCCCACAGGCCGATGAAGCTTTCTTT.

This chain joins TRBV19 and TRBJ2-7, with 9 bases that match TRBD1. Germline CDR1 LNHDA, CDR2 SQIVND (reference sequence). V was pared by 7 bases and J by 7 bases, with 14 bases of the junction left unmatched. This CDR3 is 15 amino acids long. The CDR3 loop is CASTIDRTGAKEQYF. The DNA of the CDR3 is TGTGCCAGTACCATCGATCGGACAGGGGCTAAGGAGCAGTACTTC.

The chain carries TRBV5-4 and TRBJ1-2; D perhaps matches TRBD1 (6 bases). There are 16 residues in the CDR3. Looked up from germline, CDR1 is SGHNT and CDR2 is YYREEE (reference sequence). V lost 4 bases and J lost 5, with 21 bases in between. CDR3 loop: CASSGTGGGIWYGYTF. The CDR3 DNA sequence: TGTGCCAGCAGCGGAACTGGAGGGGGAATATGGTATGGCTACACCTTC.

This clonotype was seen a handful of times. The chain has TRBV12-3 or TRBV12-4 and TRBJ1-1; tentative D call: TRBD1 (6 bases). V lost 7 bases and J lost 1, with 13 bases in between. The CDR3 is 14 amino acids. This CDR3 reads CASKKMDRNTEAFF. CDR3 bases: TGTGCCAGCAAAAAAATGGACAGGAACACTGAAGCTTTCTTT.

This clonotype was counted a few times. V is TRBV7-6 and J is TRBJ2-1; D is unclear. V shed 5 bases and J shed 4 bases, with 9 bases lying between them. Per the germline V gene, CDR1 is SGHVS and CDR2 is FNYEAQ. This CDR3 spans 13 amino acids. The CDR3 sequence: CASSPDVYNEQFF. CDR3 nucleotides: TGTGCCAGCAGCCCCGACGTTTACAATGAGCAGTTCTTC.

The chain couples TRBV7-9 to TRBJ2-7; D unclear. The germline V gene has CDR1 SEHNR and CDR2 FQNEAQ (reference sequence). The V gene lost 3 bases and the J gene lost 6 bases, with 9 bases spanning the gap. This CDR3 is 12 amino acids long. As DNA, the CDR3 is TGTGCCAGCAGCTTTTACCGAATCGAGCAGTACTTC. Encoded protein: CASSFYRIEQYF.

V and J are TRBV4-3 and TRBJ1-2, with D tentatively TRBD1 (6 bases). The CDR3 is 16 residues long. CDR1 and CDR2 from the germline V gene are LGHNA and YSLEER. V dropped 0 bases and J dropped 4 bases, with 15 bases sitting between them. CDR3 DNA sequence: TGCGCCAGCAGCCAAGATCGCCGACAGGCGATCTATGGCTACACCTTC. Translating it yields CASSQDRRQAIYGYTF.

In its sample, this clonotype was seen many times. This chain joins TRBV7-2 and TRBJ2-7; 9 bases are shared with TRBD1. Germline trimming cut 1 base from V and 5 bases from J; bases unmatched to any gene: 3. The germline V gene encodes CDR1 SGHTA and CDR2 FQGNSA. The CDR3 length is 14 residues. As DNA, the CDR3 is TGTGCCAGCAGCTTAGAAGGACAGGGGAACGAGCAGTACGTC. Protein: CASSLEGQGNEQYV.

This clonotype was recorded many times. This chain connects TRBV7-6 to TRBJ2-1, with TRBD2 matching 9 bases. The CDR3 consists of 17 residues. The germline V gene has CDR1 SGHVS and CDR2 FNYEAQ. Trimming at V came to 5 bases and at J to 5 bases, leaving 13 bases not matched to a gene. As DNA, the CDR3 is TGTGCCAGCAGCCCTCGACTAGCGGAAAGCCGGCACAATGAGCAGTTCTTC. This sequence encodes CASSPRLAESRHNEQFF.

This clonotype was seen a handful of times. The rearrangement joins TRBV4-1 to TRBJ2-7; D may be TRBD1 (5 bases). The length of the CDR3 is 12 residues. CDR1 MGHRA and CDR2 YSYEKL come from the germline V gene. V lost 4 bases to trimming and J lost 6 bases, with 10 bases between them. The CDR3 loop reads CASSPLRGEQYF. CDR3 nucleotides: TGCGCCAGCAGCCCCCTTAGGGGCGAGCAGTACTTC.

J is TRBJ2-7 and V is TRBV6-2 or TRBV6-3; perhaps TRBD2 as D (6 bases). Trimming took off 7 bases at V and 2 bases at J, with 15 bases between the two ends. CDR1 MNHEY and CDR2 SVGEGT come from the germline V gene. This CDR3 contains 14 residues. Written as DNA, the CDR3 is TGTGCCAGCACCCCATCAGCGGGTACCTACGAGCAGTACTTC. It codes for CASTPSAGTYEQYF.

The chain joins TRBV19 to TRBJ1-3; D gene ambiguous. V was clipped by 3 bases and J by 0 bases, with 15 bases between them. This CDR3 has 17 residues. CDR1 and CDR2 (germline): LNHDA, SQIVND (reference sequence). CDR3 amino acids: CASSIEITPSSGNTIYF. In nucleotides, the CDR3 is TGTGCCAGTAGTATCGAAATCACACCCAGCTCTGGAAACACCATATATTTT.

V usage is TRBV7-4 and J usage is TRBJ2-5, with TRBD1 matching 7 bases. The CDR3 totals 16 residues. V trimming: 5 bases; J trimming: 1 base; junction bases outside the gene matches: 10. Germline loops: CDR1 SGHVT, CDR2 SQSDAQ. In DNA form, the CDR3 reads TGTGCCAGCAGCGTTCCGGGACAGAACTCCCAAGAGACCCAGTACTTC. This gives the protein CASSVPGQNSQETQYF.